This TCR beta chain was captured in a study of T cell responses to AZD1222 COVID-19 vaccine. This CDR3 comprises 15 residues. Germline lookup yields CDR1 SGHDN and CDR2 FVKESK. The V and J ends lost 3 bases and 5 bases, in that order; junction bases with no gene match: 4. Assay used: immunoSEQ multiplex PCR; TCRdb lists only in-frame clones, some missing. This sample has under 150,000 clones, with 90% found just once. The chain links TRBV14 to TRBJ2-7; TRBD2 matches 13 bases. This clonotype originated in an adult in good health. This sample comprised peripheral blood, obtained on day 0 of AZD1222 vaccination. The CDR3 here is CASSHQLAGGDEQYF. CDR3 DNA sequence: TGTGCCAGCAGCCATCAACTAGCGGGAGGGGACGAGCAGTACTTC.